This T cell receptor beta chain originates from a study of blood T cell repertoires in COVID-19. The wider study: The origin of the acute and convalescent COVID-19 samples was the United States, Italy and Spain. PBMCs, B-cell-depleted T cells, or T cells were the source of the cDNA or gDNA that made up the material.

In the authors' workflow: It was from reference gene primer amplification that nucleated cell counts were estimated. Sequencing used immunoSEQ multiplex PCR; TCRdb keeps in-frame clones, though not all of them. Clone size and the V and J calls come from that table; the DNA yielded D and trimming. The sample has roughly 200,000 clones; about 70% are singletons. A single count supports this clone. Sample: peripheral blood. The TCR was taken from a woman in her fifties or sixties with active or convalescent COVID-19.

CDR3 in DNA: TGTGCCAGCTCACAGGACAGGGGAAGCAATCAGCCCCAGCATTTT. It is translated as CASSQDRGSNQPQHF. The genes are TRBV18 and TRBJ1-5, with 9 bases aligning to TRBD1. The CDR3 extends over 15 amino acids. The germline V gene has CDR1 KGHSH and CDR2 LQKENI. V shed 4 bases, J shed 1 base, and the junction held 2 bases outside the gene matches.